Listed here are 19 T cell receptor beta chains from one sample, sequenced in a study of regulatory T cells in long-lasting Graves disease. TCR beta libraries were built with iRepertoire HTBI primers and Arm-PCR of CDR3 regions. TCRdb fed the multiplex PCR reads into MiXCR, producing one record per CDR3 protein. The sample yields about 450,000 distinct CDR3 sequences, 23% seen once. The time point: persistent/refractory GD, antithyroid drugs over 5 years with positive TRAb. The TCR library was made from RNA that had been extracted from PBMCs in TRIzol. The sample consisted of peripheral blood mononuclear cells (PBMCs), taken when the disease was refractory, from a patient treated with antithyroid drugs. The receptor set was obtained from a female donor with Graves disease.

In its sample, this clonotype was seen a few times. This chain links TRBV19 with TRBJ1-2; TRBD1 aligns across 8 bases. Germline CDR1 is LNHDA and CDR2 is SQIVND (reference sequence). V was clipped by 7 bases and J by 0 bases; unmatched bases: 10. CDR3 size: 16 residues. The CDR3 loop is CASTLQGAKTNYGYTF. For the CDR3, the DNA is TGTGCCAGTACCCTCCAGGGGGCCAAAACTAACTATGGCTACACCTTC.

CDR3 residues: CSVEVGGGAKEKLFF. Written as DNA, the CDR3 is TGCAGCGTTGAAGTAGGGGGGGGGGCGAAGGAAAAACTGTTTTTT. The rearrangement uses TRBV29-1 and TRBJ1-4, with TRBD1 as a possible D gene (6 bases). Trimming cost V 1 base and J 8 bases, with 17 bases left between them. CDR1 and CDR2 from the germline V gene are SQVTM and ANQGSEA. CDR3 length equals 15 residues.

V usage is TRBV29-1 and J usage is TRBJ2-3; 10 bases agree with TRBD2. The CDR3 is 16 amino acids. Trimming took 7 bases from V and 1 from J; bases not matched to a gene: 11. Germline V CDR1 and CDR2: SQVTM, ANQGSEA. The CDR3 DNA follows: TGCAGCGCCCCCGGGGACCTAGCGGGGGGCACAGATACGCAGTATTTT. It is translated as CSAPGDLAGGTDTQYF.

This clonotype was picked up many times. The chain joins TRBV28 to TRBJ1-5; TRBD1 is a possible D gene (5 bases). The CDR3 totals 15 residues. Trimming removed 2 bases from V and 4 bases from J, with 12 bases in between. CDR1 is MDHEN, CDR2 SYDVKM, per germline. CDR3 DNA: TGTGCCAGCAGTTTAAGGGGTTTAAGGAATCAGCCCCAGCATTTT. Translation: CASSLRGLRNQPQHF. Full variable domain (missing parts from reference TRBV28 and TRBJ1-5): DVKVTQSSRYLVKRTGEKVFLECVQDMDHENMFWYRQDPGLGLRLIYFSYDVKMKEKGDIPEGYSVSREKKERFSLILESASTNQTSMYLCASSLRGLRNQPQHFGDGTRLSIL.

This clonotype was counted between two and nine times. The rearrangement uses TRBV3-1 and TRBJ2-2; no clear D. Trimming removed 0 bases at V and 8 bases at J, with 7 bases between. This CDR3 is built from 13 residues. Germline assignment: CDR1 LGHDT and CDR2 YNNKEL (reference sequence). CDR3: CASSQDGAGELFF. Here the CDR3 DNA reads TGTGCCAGCAGCCAAGACGGAGCTGGGGAGCTGTTTTTT.

The table lists this clonotype with many counts. The chain combines TRBV6-2 or TRBV6-3 with TRBJ2-2; the match to TRBD2 covers 8 bases. CDR1 and CDR2 from the germline V gene are MNHEY and SVGEGT. V was clipped by 4 bases and J by 4 bases; unmatched bases: 5. The CDR3 sequence is 15 residues long. CDR3 sequence: CASSLTSARTGELFF. The CDR3 nucleotides read TGTGCCAGCAGTTTGACTAGCGCGCGCACCGGGGAGCTGTTTTTT.

This clonotype came up many times. This chain links TRBV27 with TRBJ1-5, with a possible D match to TRBD1 (6 bases). Looked up from germline, CDR1 is MNHEY and CDR2 is SMNVEV (reference sequence). The CDR3 runs to 15 residues. Trimming cost V 6 bases and J 1 base, with 13 bases left between them. CDR3 residues: CASSLTGISNQPQHF. DNA for the CDR3: TGTGCCAGCAGCTTGACAGGAATAAGCAATCAGCCCCAGCATTTT.

This clonotype came up a few times. The CDR3 sequence: CASSQDLRGTEAFF. In nucleotides, the CDR3 is TGTGCCAGCAGCCAAGATCTAAGAGGCACTGAAGCTTTCTTT. The chain links TRBV3-1 to TRBJ1-1; D not resolved. Trimming cost V 0 bases and J 4 bases, with 9 bases left between them. This CDR3 has 14 amino acids. Germline V gene lookup returns CDR1 LGHDT and CDR2 YNNKEL (reference sequence).

This clonotype was seen repeatedly, ten times or more. The chain recombines TRBV30 with TRBJ1-6, with D perhaps TRBD1 (5 bases). The CDR3 runs to 13 residues. In germline, CDR1 is GTSNPN, CDR2 SVGIG (reference sequence). Trimming took off 3 bases at V and 8 bases at J, with 11 bases between the two ends. CDR3 nucleotides: TGTGCCTGGAGAACAGGAAAGGATTCACCCCTCCACTTT. Its protein is CAWRTGKDSPLHF.

The V and J genes are TRBV27 and TRBJ1-5; TRBD1 agrees at 9 bases. Trimming cost V 6 bases and J 7 bases; bases outside gene matches: 10. CDR1 is MNHEY and CDR2 is SMNVEV in the germline V gene (reference sequence). The CDR3 covers 15 residues. Written as DNA, the CDR3 is TGTGCCAGCAGGAGCACAGGGGGCGCGGGACAGCCCCAGCATTTT. Its protein is CASRSTGGAGQPQHF.

This clonotype was observed many times. The CDR3 coding sequence is TGTGCCAGCAAGAGGGCGGAAAATAGCAATCAGCCCCAGCATTTT. Protein sequence: CASKRAENSNQPQHF. The chain employs TRBV2 and TRBJ1-5; no clear D gene. Germline V gene lookup returns CDR1 SNHLY and CDR2 FYNNEI. Between the trimmed V and J ends, which lost 7 bases and 0 bases, there was a span of 13 bases. This CDR3 contains 15 residues.

This clonotype was found many times. The V gene is TRBV30, the J gene TRBJ1-1; 7 bases line up with TRBD1. The CDR3 totals 11 residues. Germline lookup yields CDR1 GTSNPN and CDR2 SVGIG (reference sequence). The trim removed 2 bases at V and 7 bases at J, leaving 1 base unmatched. CDR3 region: CAWSRTGEAFF. Here the CDR3 DNA reads TGTGCCTGGAGTCGGACAGGTGAAGCTTTCTTT.

This clonotype was detected many times. The chain links TRBV2 to TRBJ1-5; 8 bases line up with TRBD1. The germline gives CDR1 SNHLY, CDR2 FYNNEI. J was trimmed by 2 bases and V by 6 bases; bases with no gene match: 3. The CDR3 sequence is 14 residues long. The CDR3 sequence is CASRQTGGNQPQHF. The CDR3 region has the DNA TGTGCCAGCAGACAGACAGGGGGCAATCAGCCCCAGCATTTT.

Many counts were recorded for this clonotype. V usage is TRBV30 and J usage is TRBJ2-4; the D call may be TRBD1 or TRBD2 (6 bases each). Trimming shortened V by 7 bases and J by 1 base, and 8 bases separated the two germline ends. There are 12 residues in the CDR3. The germline V gene has CDR1 GTSNPN and CDR2 SVGIG (reference sequence). The CDR3 DNA reads as TGTGCCTTAGGGGGGGCCAAAAACATTCAGTACTTC. It translates to CALGGAKNIQYF.

This clonotype was detected ten times or more. The chain employs TRBV12-3 or TRBV12-4 and TRBJ1-2; 7 bases line up with TRBD1. The V gene end was trimmed by 5 bases and the J gene end by 3 bases; junction bases not matched to a gene: 9. The CDR3 loop spans 15 amino acids. The DNA for the CDR3 is TGTGCCAGCAGTCCGACAGGGATTAGGGACTATGGCTACACCTTC. This sequence encodes CASSPTGIRDYGYTF.

The V and J genes are TRBV20-1 and TRBJ2-7, with D tentatively TRBD1 (6 bases). The CDR3 runs to 12 residues. Germline assignment: CDR1 DFQATT and CDR2 SNEGSKA (reference sequence). The germline V and J ends were trimmed by 6 bases and 6 bases, with 15 bases remaining between them. CDR3 coding DNA: TGCAGTGCGCGACAGGCCATCTGCGAGCAGTACTTC. Amino acid sequence: CSARQAICEQYF.

This clonotype was observed a few times. The genes are TRBV24-1 and TRBJ1-4; D remains ambiguous. Trimming stripped 3 bases from V and 7 bases from J, with 14 bases between. CDR3 length equals 15 residues. Germline V gene data show CDR1 as KGHDR and CDR2 as SFDVKD. The CDR3 region is CATSDPTDHAEKLFF. DNA for the CDR3: TGTGCCACCAGTGATCCGACGGACCATGCTGAAAAACTGTTTTTT.

This clonotype was found a few times. The chain uses TRBV7-9 and TRBJ2-7; tentative D call: TRBD2 (6 bases). Germline CDR1 reads SEHNR; CDR2 reads FQNEAQ (reference sequence). V shed 4 bases and J shed 5 bases, with 21 bases lying between them. The CDR3 runs 16 residues. This chain's CDR3 is CASSSAGGRTWDEQYF. In DNA, the CDR3 is TGTGCCAGCAGCTCAGCCGGAGGGCGGACCTGGGACGAGCAGTACTTC.

The chain uses TRBV19 and TRBJ2-7; 12 bases fit TRBD2. The germline V gene encodes CDR1 LNHDA and CDR2 SQIVND (reference sequence). The CDR3 consists of 17 residues. Losses at the gene ends were 5 bases for V and 6 bases for J; bases not matched to a gene: 14. The CDR3 DNA follows: TGTGCCAGTAGTCTGGGGGGACTAGCGGGCGAGCATGGCGAGCAGTACTTC. Protein: CASSLGGLAGEHGEQYF.